Below are 20 T cell receptor beta chains sequenced from a single sample in a study of cytomegalovirus exposure and HLA in healthy donors. Both 60 Vbeta primers and 13 Jbeta primers went into the PCR. Sequencing was performed with immunoSEQ multiplex PCR; in TCRdb, only in-frame clones are kept and a portion is missing. The table shows 80,000 or so clones, with roughly two thirds occurring only once. The sequencing input was PBMCs. All receptors come from a woman aged 50 to 65 in good health and CMV-seropositive.

The rearrangement uses TRBV27 and TRBJ2-1; TRBD1 aligns across 7 bases. Germline assignment: CDR1 MNHEY and CDR2 SMNVEV (reference sequence). This CDR3 comprises 16 residues. Trimming cost V 5 bases and J 2 bases; bases outside gene matches: 9. DNA for the CDR3: TGTGCCAGCAGTCTAACGGGACAGTGGGCCTACAATGAGCAGTTCTTC. It translates to CASSLTGQWAYNEQFF.

By share, this clone counts as medium-sized. The genes are TRBV11-2 and TRBJ1-2; D is unclear. This CDR3 is 13 amino acids long. CDR1 is SGHAT, CDR2 FQNNGV, per germline. V lost 1 base and J lost 6, with 9 bases in between. The CDR3 here is CASSLGGGDGYTF. DNA for the CDR3: TGTGCCAGCAGCTTAGGTGGCGGGGATGGCTACACCTTC.

The V call is TRBV7-7, the J call TRBJ2-7; D perhaps matches TRBD2 (6 bases). V was trimmed by 5 bases and J by 3 bases, leaving 14 bases between them. Germline V lookup: CDR1 SSHAT, CDR2 FNYEAQ (reference sequence). The CDR3 length is 14 residues. The CDR3 is CASSPVEGFYEQYF. The CDR3, as DNA: TGTGCCAGCAGCCCAGTGGAGGGGTTCTACGAGCAGTACTTC.

The chain recombines TRBV2 with TRBJ2-3, with TRBD1 matching 9 bases. This CDR3 comprises 17 residues. V was pared by 6 bases and J by 7 bases, with 17 bases of the junction left unmatched. Germline CDR1 and CDR2: SNHLY and FYNNEI. This CDR3 is CASSPSYRDRVINTQYF. Written as DNA, the CDR3 is TGTGCCAGCAGCCCTTCTTACCGGGACAGGGTAATAAATACGCAGTATTTT.

The chain joins TRBV29-1 to TRBJ2-3, with D perhaps TRBD2 (5 bases). Trimming removed 6 bases from V and 2 bases from J, with 12 bases in between. The CDR3 consists of 13 residues. Germline CDR1 is SQVTM and CDR2 is ANQGSEA. DNA of the CDR3: TGCAGCGTGCGGGTCGGTTTCACAGATACGCAGTATTTT. Amino acid sequence: CSVRVGFTDTQYF.

This clone was observed once. The V gene is TRBV6-5, the J gene TRBJ2-2; TRBD2 matches at 8 bases. The CDR3 is made up of 16 amino acids. Per the germline V gene, CDR1 is MNHEY and CDR2 is SVGAGI. V shed 0 bases and J 3 bases; nucleotides not matched to a gene: 3. The chain's CDR3 is CASSYSGLGYTGELFF. For the CDR3, the DNA is TGTGCCAGCAGTTACTCGGGACTAGGTTACACCGGGGAGCTGTTTTTT.

The chain recombines TRBV5-8 with TRBJ1-2; 8 bases line up with TRBD1. The CDR3 covers 15 residues. From germline, CDR1 is SGHTS and CDR2 YDEGEE. Trimming took 0 bases from V and 8 from J; bases not matched to a gene: 9. For the CDR3, the DNA is TGTGCCAGCAGCTTGGGGATGACAGGGGTGGGCGGCTACACCTTC. Translated: CASSLGMTGVGGYTF.

This clone was detected once. The CDR3 here is CASSPLTGESAEAFF. CDR3 coding DNA: TGCGCCAGCAGCCCCCTGACAGGGGAATCCGCTGAAGCTTTCTTT. This chain links TRBV5-1 with TRBJ1-1; 8 bases are a match to TRBD1. This CDR3 has 15 amino acids. Germline CDR1 SGHRS, CDR2 YFSETQ. Trimming at V came to 4 bases and at J to 6 bases, leaving 11 bases not matched to a gene.

The V gene is TRBV19, the J gene TRBJ2-7; no firm D call. Trimming shortened V by 4 bases and J by 4 bases, and 11 bases separated the two germline ends. The length of the CDR3 is 13 residues. Germline lookup yields CDR1 LNHDA and CDR2 SQIVND (reference sequence). CDR3 sequence reads: CASSSPGAYEQYF. CDR3 nucleotide sequence: TGTGCCAGTAGTAGCCCTGGAGCTTACGAGCAGTACTTC.

In this sample, this clone turned up once. The J gene is TRBJ2-5, the V gene TRBV20-1, with D unresolved. CDR3 length equals 10 residues. The germline V gene has CDR1 DFQATT and CDR2 SNEGSKA (reference sequence). The ends were cut back, 3 bases at V and 10 bases at J, with 9 bases in the middle. The CDR3 loop is CSASLRYQYF. DNA of the CDR3: TGCAGTGCTAGTTTGCGTTACCAGTACTTC.

The V call is TRBV19, the J call TRBJ2-7, with TRBD2 matching over 7 bases. Germline CDR1 LNHDA, CDR2 SQIVND (reference sequence). The J segment lost 3 bases and the V segment lost 4 bases, leaving 9 bases of the junction unmatched. This CDR3 contains 15 residues. In DNA form, the CDR3 reads TGTGCCAGTAGTAGGGAGGGAGGGAGTGACTACGAGCAGTACTTC. Amino acids: CASSREGGSDYEQYF.

The CDR3 spells CASSDRRSYGYTF. CDR3 in DNA: TGTGCCAGCAGTGACAGACGGTCCTATGGCTACACCTTC. The V gene is TRBV6-5, the J gene TRBJ1-2; TRBD1 might be the D (5 bases). V was trimmed by 5 bases and J by 4 bases, leaving 11 bases between them. Germline values: CDR1 MNHEY, CDR2 SVGAGI. This CDR3 comprises 13 residues.

This clone has more than one count but fewer than ten. The V call is TRBV11-3, the J call TRBJ1-3; D possibly corresponds to TRBD1 (5 bases). Germline V lookup: CDR1 SGHNT, CDR2 YENEEA. Trimming shortened V by 3 bases and J by 8 bases, and 11 bases separated the two germline ends. This CDR3 contains 13 residues. The CDR3 is CASSFGQTDTIYF. Here the CDR3 DNA reads TGTGCCAGCAGCTTTGGGCAGACAGACACCATATATTTT.

This clone occurred a few times. The V call is TRBV6-1, the J call TRBJ2-7, with a weak D call TRBD2 (5 bases). Trimming stripped 11 bases from V and 7 bases from J, with 9 bases between. Germline-derived CDR1 and CDR2 are MNHNS and SASEGT. CDR3 length: 9 residues. The CDR3 DNA follows: TGTGCCTCGGGGTGGGAGCAGTACGTC. Its translation is CASGWEQYV.

The genes are TRBV6-5 and TRBJ2-5; 7 bases align to TRBD1. The CDR3 contains 14 residues. Germline V lookup: CDR1 MNHEY, CDR2 SVGAGI. Unmatched junction bases numbered 2, after V lost 2 bases and J lost 2 bases. CDR3 protein: CASSYGTVQETQYF. In DNA, the CDR3 is TGTGCCAGCAGTTACGGGACAGTACAAGAGACCCAGTACTTC.

The V call is TRBV29-1, the J call TRBJ2-1; D gene uncertain. Trimming took off 5 bases at V and 6 bases at J, with 5 bases between the two ends. The CDR3 spans 10 residues. Germline V lookup: CDR1 SQVTM, CDR2 ANQGSEA. The CDR3 sequence is CSVLSNEQFF. The CDR3 region has the DNA TGCAGCGTTCTAAGCAATGAGCAGTTCTTC.

The V call is TRBV9, the J call TRBJ1-3; the D is unclear. V was pared by 0 bases and J by 8 bases, with 15 bases between. Germline-derived CDR1 and CDR2 are SGDLS and YYNGEE. The CDR3 length is 15 residues. CDR3 protein: CASSVGTRPRDTIYF. The CDR3 DNA is TGTGCCAGCAGCGTAGGGACTCGACCGAGGGACACCATATATTTT.

The chain joins TRBV27 to TRBJ1-6; 11 bases match TRBD1. The CDR3 loop spans 18 amino acids. Germline assignment: CDR1 MNHEY and CDR2 SMNVEV (reference sequence). V trimming: 4 bases; J trimming: 7 bases; junction bases outside the gene matches: 12. In DNA form, the CDR3 reads TGTGCCAGCAGTTCCGGGACAGGGGGAATGGGGGGGAATTCACCCCTCCACTTT. This gives the protein CASSSGTGGMGGNSPLHF.

This chain uses TRBV4-2 with TRBJ1-2; D possibly corresponds to TRBD1 (6 bases). The CDR3 runs to 14 residues. The V and J ends lost 1 base and 6 bases respectively, with 12 bases between them. CDR1 is LGHNA and CDR2 is YNFKEQ in the germline V gene. The CDR3 DNA sequence: TGTGCCAGCAGCCAAGGCAGAGAGGGGGATGGCTACACCTTC. Residues: CASSQGREGDGYTF.

Note on this clone: The conserved phenylalanine or tryptophan is not found at the CDR3 terminus, so this likely reflects a read error. This chain joins TRBV5-4 and TRBJ1-1; 8 positions match TRBD1. The CDR3 totals 13 residues. Germline values: CDR1 SGHNT, CDR2 YYREEE (reference sequence). Trimming took 7 bases from V and 1 from J; bases not matched to a gene: 3. The chain's CDR3 is CASLQGGNTEAFL. In DNA, the CDR3 is TGTGCCAGCTTACAGGGGGGGAACACTGAAGCTTTCCTT.